This entry lists 12 T cell receptor beta chains sequenced from one sample in a study of blood T cell repertoires in COVID-19. Measured with immunoSEQ multiplex PCR; TCRdb has only the in-frame clones, and not every one. Of over 45,000 clones listed, about nine tenths were seen once; the top ten hold 5% to 5.5%. What was sequenced was peripheral blood. Source of these receptors: a man in his 70s with acute or convalescent COVID-19.

This clone is classed as medium-sized. V usage is TRBV5-1 and J usage is TRBJ1-5; D is possibly TRBD1 (5 bases). The CDR3 totals 15 residues. Germline CDR1 SGHRS, CDR2 YFSETQ. V lost 0 bases and J 4 bases, leaving 11 bases between the germline ends. CDR3 sequence reads: CASSLEAGGNQPQHF. The CDR3 nucleotides read TGCGCCAGCAGCTTGGAGGCCGGGGGAAATCAGCCCCAGCATTTT.

The chain carries TRBV9 and TRBJ1-4; 9 bases are shared with TRBD1. J gave up 0 bases and V 3 bases, and 3 bases lay outside the gene matches. The length of the CDR3 is 16 residues. The germline gives CDR1 SGDLS, CDR2 YYNGEE. The CDR3 DNA reads as TGTGCCAGCAGCGCCGACAGGGGGGCAACTAATGAAAAACTGTTTTTT. Its translation is CASSADRGATNEKLFF.

The chain combines TRBV18 with TRBJ2-5; 7 bases are shared with TRBD1. Germline V lookup: CDR1 KGHSH, CDR2 LQKENI. The CDR3 has 15 amino acids. The V segment lost 4 bases and the J segment 0 bases; nucleotides outside the gene matches: 5. In DNA form, the CDR3 reads TGTGCCAGCTCACGAAATCAGGGGGACCAAGAGACCCAGTACTTC. Its protein is CASSRNQGDQETQYF. Full variable domain (remainder filled in from reference TRBV18 and TRBJ2-5): NAGVMQNPRHLVRRRGQEARLRCSPMKGHSHVYWYRQLPEEGLKFMVYLQKENIIDESGMPKERFSAEFPKEGPSILRIQQVVRGDSAAYFCASSRNQGDQETQYFGPGTRLLVL.

The chain joins TRBV2 to TRBJ2-2, with 9 bases fitting TRBD1. Germline V lookup: CDR1 SNHLY, CDR2 FYNNEI. J was trimmed by 6 bases and V by 7 bases; bases with no gene match: 9. The CDR3 covers 15 residues. In nucleotides, the CDR3 is TGTGCCAGCACCGAGACAGGGGGAGAACCCGGGGAGCTGTTTTTT. It translates to CASTETGGEPGELFF.

This clone was counted a few times. The rearrangement links TRBV27 to TRBJ1-5; D not resolved. The germline V gene encodes CDR1 MNHEY and CDR2 SMNVEV (reference sequence). Trimming removed 2 bases at V and 1 base at J, with 9 bases between. This CDR3 is 15 amino acids long. The CDR3 sequence is CASSLTVWSNQPQHF. The CDR3 nucleotides are TGTGCCAGCAGTTTAACAGTGTGGAGCAATCAGCCCCAGCATTTT.

This chain connects TRBV6-5 to TRBJ1-4; D not resolved. The CDR3 extends over 15 amino acids. The ends were cut back, 6 bases at V and 1 base at J, with 12 bases in the middle. Per the germline V gene, CDR1 is MNHEY and CDR2 is SVGAGI. CDR3 loop: CASRESLGTNEKLFF. The CDR3 DNA follows: TGTGCCAGCAGGGAGAGCCTCGGAACTAATGAAAAACTGTTTTTT.

The rearrangement joins TRBV28 to TRBJ2-1, with D possibly matching TRBD1 (6 bases). V dropped 6 bases and J dropped 0 bases, with 15 bases sitting between them. The length of the CDR3 is 16 residues. Germline V lookup: CDR1 MDHEN, CDR2 SYDVKM. The CDR3 here is CASRQGLRLSYNEQFF. The CDR3 DNA reads TGTGCCAGCAGGCAGGGGTTGCGCCTCTCCTACAATGAGCAGTTCTTC.

The V and J genes are TRBV4-1 and TRBJ1-2, with TRBD1 as a possible D gene (6 bases). The CDR3 spans 15 residues. The germline V and J ends were trimmed by 4 bases and 7 bases, with 19 bases remaining between them. Per the germline V gene, CDR1 is MGHRA and CDR2 is YSYEKL. The DNA for the CDR3 is TGCGCCAGCAGCCCAACCGGACAGCTAGCTGGTGGCTACACCTTC. This translates into CASSPTGQLAGGYTF.

The gene calls are TRBV3-1 (or the pseudogene TRBV3-2) and TRBJ1-2, with TRBD1 identical over 9 bases. Germline values: CDR1 LGHDT, CDR2 YNNKEL (reference sequence). The V segment lost 0 bases and the J segment 5 bases; nucleotides outside the gene matches: 4. CDR3 length: 15 amino acids. The CDR3 sequence: CASSQDPGQGYGYTF. The CDR3 bases are TGTGCCAGCAGCCAAGACCCGGGACAGGGTTATGGCTACACCTTC.

This CDR3 reads CASHDRTSTDTQYF. The CDR3 DNA reads TGTGCCAGCCACGACAGGACTAGCACAGATACGCAGTATTTT. The genes are TRBV19 and TRBJ2-3, with a tentative D call TRBD1 (6 bases). The V end lost 9 bases, the J end lost 0 bases, and 13 bases lay between the germline ends. The CDR3 has 14 residues. Germline V CDR1 and CDR2: LNHDA, SQIVND (reference sequence).

The CDR3 reads CASSKGRGGQETQYF. The CDR3 coding sequence is TGCGCCAGCAGCAAGGGTAGGGGGGGGCAAGAGACCCAGTACTTC. This chain connects TRBV4-3 to TRBJ2-5, with TRBD2 as a possible D gene (7 bases). This CDR3 contains 15 residues. Per the germline V gene, CDR1 is LGHNA and CDR2 is YSLEER. V dropped 5 bases and J dropped 2 bases, with 15 bases sitting between them.

V usage is TRBV4-2 and J usage is TRBJ1-1; D gene unclear. V was pared by 0 bases and J by 2 bases, with 13 bases between. This CDR3 comprises 16 residues. Looked up from germline, CDR1 is LGHNA and CDR2 is YNFKEQ. DNA of the CDR3: TGTGCCAGCAGCCAAGATAGCGGGCACTTAAACACTGAAGCTTTCTTT. Translating it yields CASSQDSGHLNTEAFF.